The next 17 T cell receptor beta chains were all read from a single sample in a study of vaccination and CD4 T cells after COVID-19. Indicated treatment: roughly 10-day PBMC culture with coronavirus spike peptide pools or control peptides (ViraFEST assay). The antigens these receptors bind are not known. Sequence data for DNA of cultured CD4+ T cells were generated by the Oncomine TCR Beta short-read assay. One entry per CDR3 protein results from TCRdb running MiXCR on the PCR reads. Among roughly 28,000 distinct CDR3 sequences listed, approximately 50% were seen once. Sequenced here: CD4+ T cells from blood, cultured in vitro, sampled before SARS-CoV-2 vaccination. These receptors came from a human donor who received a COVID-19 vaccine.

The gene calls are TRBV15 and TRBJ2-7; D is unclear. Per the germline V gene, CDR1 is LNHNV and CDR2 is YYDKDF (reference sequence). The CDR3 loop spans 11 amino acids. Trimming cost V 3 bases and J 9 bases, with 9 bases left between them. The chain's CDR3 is CATSRFSTQYF. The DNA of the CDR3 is TGTGCCACCAGCAGGTTCAGTACGCAGTACTTC.

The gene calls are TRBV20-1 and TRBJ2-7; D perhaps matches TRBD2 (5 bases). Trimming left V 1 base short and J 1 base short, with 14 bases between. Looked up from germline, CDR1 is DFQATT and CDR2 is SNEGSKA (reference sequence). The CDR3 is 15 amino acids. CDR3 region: CSARGPRDGSYEQYF. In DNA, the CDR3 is TGCAGTGCTAGAGGCCCACGGGATGGATCCTACGAGCAGTACTTC.

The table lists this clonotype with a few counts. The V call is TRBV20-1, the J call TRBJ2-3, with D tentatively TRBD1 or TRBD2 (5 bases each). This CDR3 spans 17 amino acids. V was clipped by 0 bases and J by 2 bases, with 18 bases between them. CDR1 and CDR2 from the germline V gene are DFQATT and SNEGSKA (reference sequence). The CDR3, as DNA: TGCAGTGCTAGAGATCCGTTTTCCGGGGCGATCACAGATACGCAGTATTTT. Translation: CSARDPFSGAITDTQYF.

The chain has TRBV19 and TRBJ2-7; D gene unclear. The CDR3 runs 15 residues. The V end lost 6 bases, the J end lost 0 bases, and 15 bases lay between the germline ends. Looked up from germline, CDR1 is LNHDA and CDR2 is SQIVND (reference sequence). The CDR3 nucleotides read TGTGCCAGTAGCCGGGCCGGGTCTCCCTCCTACGAGCAGTACTTC. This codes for CASSRAGSPSYEQYF.

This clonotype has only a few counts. CDR3 sequence (DNA): TGTGCCAGCAGTCTGACGGATACTAACTATGGCTACACCTTC. This codes for CASSLTDTNYGYTF. The J gene is TRBJ1-2, the V gene TRBV6-1, with D hard to call. V was cut by 5 bases and J by 0 bases, with 10 bases left in between. The CDR3 runs to 14 residues. Germline CDR1 and CDR2: MNHNS and SASEGT.

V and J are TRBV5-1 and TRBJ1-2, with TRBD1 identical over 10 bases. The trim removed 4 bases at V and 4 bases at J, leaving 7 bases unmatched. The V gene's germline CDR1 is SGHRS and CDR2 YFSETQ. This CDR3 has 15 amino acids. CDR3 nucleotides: TGCGCCAGCAGCAATGGACAGGGGGGTAGCTATGGCTACACCTTC. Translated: CASSNGQGGSYGYTF.

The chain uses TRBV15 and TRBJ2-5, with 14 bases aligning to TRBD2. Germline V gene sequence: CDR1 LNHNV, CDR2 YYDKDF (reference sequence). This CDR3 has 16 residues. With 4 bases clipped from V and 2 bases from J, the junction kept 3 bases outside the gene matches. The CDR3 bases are TGTGCCACCAGCACCGGACTAGCGGGGGGACAAGAGACCCAGTACTTC. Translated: CATSTGLAGGQETQYF.

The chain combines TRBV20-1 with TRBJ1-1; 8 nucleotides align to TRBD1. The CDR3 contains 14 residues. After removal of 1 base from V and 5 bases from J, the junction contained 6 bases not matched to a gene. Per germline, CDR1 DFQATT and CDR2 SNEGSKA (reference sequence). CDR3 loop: CSARADRGFTEAFF. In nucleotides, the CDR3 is TGCAGTGCTAGAGCTGACAGGGGATTTACTGAAGCTTTCTTT.

CDR3: CASSPGAGTLKDYEQYF. CDR3 coding DNA: TGTGCCAGCAGCCCAGGAGCCGGGACTCTGAAGGACTACGAGCAGTACTTC. The chain links TRBV7-2 to TRBJ2-7; possibly TRBD2 for D (6 bases). CDR1 is SGHTA, CDR2 FQGNSA, per germline. The length of the CDR3 is 17 residues. Trimming pared 5 bases from V and 3 bases from J, leaving 23 bases between.

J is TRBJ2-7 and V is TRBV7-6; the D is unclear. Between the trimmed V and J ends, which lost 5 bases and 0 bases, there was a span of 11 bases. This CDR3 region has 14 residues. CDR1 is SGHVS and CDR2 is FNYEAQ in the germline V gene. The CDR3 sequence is CASSPLLGSYEQYF. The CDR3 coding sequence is TGTGCCAGCAGCCCTCTCCTGGGCTCCTACGAGCAGTACTTC.

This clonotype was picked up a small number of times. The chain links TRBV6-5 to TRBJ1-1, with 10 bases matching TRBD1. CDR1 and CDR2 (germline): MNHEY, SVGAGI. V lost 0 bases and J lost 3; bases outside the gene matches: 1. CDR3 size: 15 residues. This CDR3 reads CASSYSGQGYTEAFF. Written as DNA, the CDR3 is TGTGCCAGCAGTTACTCGGGACAGGGGTACACTGAAGCTTTCTTT.

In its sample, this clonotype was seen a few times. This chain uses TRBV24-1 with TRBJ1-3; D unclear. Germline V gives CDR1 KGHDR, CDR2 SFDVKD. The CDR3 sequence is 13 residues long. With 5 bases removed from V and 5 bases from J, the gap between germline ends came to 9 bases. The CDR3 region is CATSGGLRNTIYF. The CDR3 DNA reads TGTGCCACCAGTGGCGGGTTGAGAAACACCATATATTTT.

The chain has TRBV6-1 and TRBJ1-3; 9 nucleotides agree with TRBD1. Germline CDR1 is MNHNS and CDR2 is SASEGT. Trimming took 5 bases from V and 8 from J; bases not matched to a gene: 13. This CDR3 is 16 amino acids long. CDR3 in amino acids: CASSHNRQGVVDTIYF. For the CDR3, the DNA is TGTGCCAGCAGTCACAATCGACAGGGGGTAGTGGACACCATATATTTT.

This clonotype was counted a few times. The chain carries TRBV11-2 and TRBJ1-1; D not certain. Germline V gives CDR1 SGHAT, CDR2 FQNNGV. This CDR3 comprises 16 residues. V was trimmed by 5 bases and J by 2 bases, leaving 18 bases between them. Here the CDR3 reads CASSPDRAGANTEAFF. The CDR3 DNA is TGTGCCAGCAGCCCTGATCGGGCAGGTGCTAACACTGAAGCTTTCTTT. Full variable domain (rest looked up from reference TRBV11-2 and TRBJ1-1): EAGVAQSPRYKIIEKRQSVAFWCNPISGHATLYWYQQILGQGPKLLIQFQNNGVVDDSQLPKDRFSAERLKGVDSTLKIQPAKLEDSAVYLCASSPDRAGANTEAFFGQGTRLTVV.

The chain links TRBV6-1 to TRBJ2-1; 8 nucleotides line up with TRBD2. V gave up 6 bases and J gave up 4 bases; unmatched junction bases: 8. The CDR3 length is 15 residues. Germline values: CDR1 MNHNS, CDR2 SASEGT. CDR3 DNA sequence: TGTGCCAGCAGAACGCTACTAGCGGAATACAATGAGCAGTTCTTC. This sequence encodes CASRTLLAEYNEQFF.

The CDR3 nucleotides read TGCAGTGCCCGAGGGACTAGCGGCCCCAATGAGCAGTTCTTC. This sequence encodes CSARGTSGPNEQFF. This chain connects TRBV20-1 to TRBJ2-1, with TRBD2 matching 11 bases. The CDR3 spans 14 residues. Trimming removed 6 bases from V and 6 bases from J; junction bases left unmatched: 7. Per the germline V gene, CDR1 is DFQATT and CDR2 is SNEGSKA (reference sequence).

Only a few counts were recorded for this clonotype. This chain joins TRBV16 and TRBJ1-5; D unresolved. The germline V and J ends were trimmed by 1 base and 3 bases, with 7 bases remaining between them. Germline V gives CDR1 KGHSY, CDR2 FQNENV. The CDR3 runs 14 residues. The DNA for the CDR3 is TGTGCCAGCAGCCAATTGCGAACCAATCAGCCCCAGCATTTT. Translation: CASSQLRTNQPQHF.